This entry lists 19 T cell receptor beta chains sequenced from one sample in a study of Ad26.COV2.S vaccination and SARS-CoV-2 variants. Sample treatment: about 20 received Ad26.COV2.S at low or high dose, single or two shots; roughly five received placebo; per-sample allocation not given. The samples were gathered on day 63 after the first injection of vaccine or placebo. Sequenced by immunoSEQ multiplex PCR; TCRdb stores in-frame clones only, minus some. The sample holds around 350,000 clones, roughly 85% seen once. Material: peripheral blood, obtained in a trial of Ad26.COV2.S vaccine versus placebo. These receptors were obtained from a person between 18 and 59 years old who received the Ad26.COV2.S COVID-19 vaccine or a placebo.

The rearrangement joins TRBV3-1 (or the pseudogene TRBV3-2) to TRBJ1-5; possibly TRBD1 for D (6 bases). V was clipped by 5 bases and J by 5 bases, with 7 bases between them. CDR3 length: 12 residues. Looked up from germline, CDR1 is LGHDT and CDR2 is YNNKEL (reference sequence). CDR3 sequence: CASSYRDQPQHF. Written as DNA, the CDR3 is TGTGCCAGCAGCTACAGGGATCAGCCCCAGCATTTT.

The chain couples TRBV10-1 to TRBJ1-1; 8 nucleotides line up with TRBD1. This CDR3 has 17 residues. Germline trimming cut 1 base from V and 0 bases from J; bases unmatched to any gene: 7. Germline CDR1 is WNHNN and CDR2 is SYGVQD (reference sequence). DNA for the CDR3: TGCGCCAGCAGTGAGTATGGCAGGGGGCCCCTGAACACTGAAGCTTTCTTT. Translating it yields CASSEYGRGPLNTEAFF.

The CDR3 sequence: CASRTGGINYEQYF. The CDR3 DNA reads as TGTGCCAGCAGGACAGGGGGGATCAACTACGAGCAGTACTTC. The chain joins TRBV21-1 to TRBJ2-7; the table gives TRBD1 as D, unverified against the DNA. TRBV21-1 is a known pseudogene. This CDR3 has 14 residues.

The chain recombines TRBV15 with TRBJ2-1, with D perhaps TRBD1 or TRBD2 (5 bases each). Germline values: CDR1 LNHNV, CDR2 YYDKDF (reference sequence). The CDR3 extends over 12 amino acids. Between the trimmed V and J ends, which lost 9 bases and 4 bases, there was a span of 10 bases. The CDR3 region is CATGTTYNEQFF. DNA of the CDR3: TGTGCCACTGGGACCACTTACAATGAGCAGTTCTTC.

The rearrangement joins TRBV5-1 to TRBJ1-4; D perhaps matches TRBD1 (5 bases). V lost 1 base and J 3 bases, leaving 13 bases between the germline ends. The CDR3 runs 16 residues. CDR1 and CDR2 (germline): SGHRS, YFSETQ. The CDR3: CASSLFGDPANEKLFF. CDR3 in DNA: TGCGCCAGCAGCTTGTTTGGGGACCCTGCTAATGAAAAACTGTTTTTT.

The rearrangement links TRBV13 to TRBJ2-3; the D is unclear. The CDR3 is made up of 15 amino acids. In germline, CDR1 is PRHDT, CDR2 FYEKMQ (reference sequence). The V gene lost 4 bases and the J gene lost 4 bases, with 15 bases spanning the gap. The CDR3 loop is CASSSTWGRADTQYF. CDR3 nucleotide sequence: TGTGCCAGCAGCTCCACTTGGGGAAGGGCAGATACGCAGTATTTT.

This chain connects TRBV19 to TRBJ2-1, with D tentatively TRBD1 (7 bases). This CDR3 spans 14 amino acids. The V and J ends lost 5 bases and 6 bases respectively, with 14 bases between them. The germline V gene encodes CDR1 LNHDA and CDR2 SQIVND (reference sequence). The CDR3 here is CASSARGVVNEQFF. The CDR3, as DNA: TGTGCCAGTAGTGCCAGGGGGGTCGTCAATGAGCAGTTCTTC.

For the CDR3, the DNA is TGTGCCAGCAGCACCCGGGACGGCTCCTACGAGCAGTACTTC. Residues: CASSTRDGSYEQYF. V and J are TRBV21-1 and TRBJ2-7. TRBV21-1 represents a pseudogene. This CDR3 spans 14 amino acids.

The chain carries TRBV7-8 and TRBJ1-6, with D unclear. The CDR3 has 16 amino acids. Per germline, CDR1 SGHVS and CDR2 FQNEAQ. Trimming took off 3 bases at V and 6 bases at J, with 15 bases between the two ends. The DNA of the CDR3 is TGTGCCAGCAGCTTCACGGACGCGGGAATTAATTCACCCCTCCACTTT. It translates to CASSFTDAGINSPLHF.

Only a few counts were recorded for this clone. This CDR3 is CASSPGEFRNTIYF. DNA for the CDR3: TGTGCCAGCAGCCCAGGGGAGTTTAGAAACACCATATATTTT. The genes are TRBV9 and TRBJ1-3, with a tentative D call TRBD1 (6 bases). The CDR3 covers 14 residues. V was pared by 4 bases and J by 5 bases, with 13 bases between. The germline gives CDR1 SGDLS, CDR2 YYNGEE.

The gene calls are TRBV5-1 and TRBJ2-5, with TRBD1 matching 9 bases. CDR3 length: 15 amino acids. CDR1 is SGHRS, CDR2 YFSETQ, per germline. J gave up 9 bases and V 6 bases, and 15 bases lay outside the gene matches. Written as DNA, the CDR3 is TGCGCCAGCAATAAAGCCGGGACAGGGCCAACCCCCCAGTACTTC. Residues: CASNKAGTGPTPQYF. Full variable domain (remainder filled in from reference TRBV5-1 and TRBJ2-5): KAGVTQTPRYLIKTRGQQVTLSCSPISGHRSVSWYQQTPGQGLQFLFEYFSETQRNKGNFPGRFSGRQFSNSRSEMNVSTLELGDSALYLCASNKAGTGPTPQYFGPGTRLLVL.

V gene TRBV5-1 combines with J gene TRBJ1-1; D is possibly TRBD1 (5 bases). Between the trimmed V and J ends, which lost 2 bases and 2 bases, there was a span of 13 bases. CDR1 SGHRS and CDR2 YFSETQ come from the germline V gene. The CDR3 contains 15 residues. The CDR3 nucleotides read TGCGCCAGCAGCTTCATTACGGGGGGAAACACTGAAGCTTTCTTT. Protein: CASSFITGGNTEAFF.

The rearrangement links TRBV2 to TRBJ2-1, with D tentatively TRBD2 (5 bases). V gave up 6 bases and J gave up 7 bases, with 22 bases separating them. The CDR3 is made up of 16 amino acids. Germline CDR1 SNHLY, CDR2 FYNNEI. CDR3 DNA sequence: TGTGCCAGCAGGGAGGCCGGGCTCCTCGGGGTAAATGAGCAGTTCTTC. It codes for CASREAGLLGVNEQFF. Looking up the rest from reference TRBV2 and TRBJ2-1 gives the full variable domain: EPEVTQTPSHQVTQMGQEVILRCVPISNHLYFYWYRQILGQKVEFLVSFYNNEISEKSEIFDDQFSVERPDGSNFTLKIRSTKLEDSAMYFCASREAGLLGVNEQFFGPGTRLTVL.

The rearrangement links TRBV11-2 to TRBJ2-1; D is perhaps TRBD1 (5 bases). Germline CDR1 and CDR2: SGHAT and FQNNGV. The CDR3 is 15 amino acids. Trimming removed 5 bases at V and 4 bases at J, with 15 bases between. The chain's CDR3 is CASSREPGPYNEQFF. In DNA form, the CDR3 reads TGTGCCAGCAGCCGAGAGCCAGGGCCTTACAATGAGCAGTTCTTC. The whole variable domain, filled in from reference TRBV11-2 and TRBJ2-1, reads EAGVAQSPRYKIIEKRQSVAFWCNPISGHATLYWYQQILGQGPKLLIQFQNNGVVDDSQLPKDRFSAERLKGVDSTLKIQPAKLEDSAVYLCASSREPGPYNEQFFGPGTRLTVL.

The chain has TRBV6-2 or TRBV6-3 and TRBJ2-1, with 10 bases lining up with TRBD2. V gave up 4 bases and J gave up 9 bases; unmatched junction bases: 9. Germline assignment: CDR1 MNHEY and CDR2 SVGEGT. The CDR3 has 15 amino acids. The CDR3 DNA reads as TGTGCCAGCAGTTTAAAGCGGGGGGGCCGAAGTGAGCAGTTCTTC. Protein: CASSLKRGGRSEQFF.

The chain recombines TRBV12-5 with TRBJ2-3; 8 bases are a match to TRBD2. The CDR3 consists of 13 residues. Germline CDR1 is LGHNT and CDR2 is FRNRAP. V was clipped by 8 bases and J by 5 bases; unmatched bases: 6. CDR3 sequence (DNA): TGTGCTAGTCAACCGGGAGGGGTAGATACGCAGTATTTT. Translating it yields CASQPGGVDTQYF.

The V and J genes are TRBV6-6 and TRBJ2-1; D may be TRBD1 (5 bases). Germline CDR1 is MNHNY and CDR2 is SVGAGI (reference sequence). This CDR3 has 12 amino acids. Trimming removed 6 bases from V and 4 bases from J, with 7 bases in between. Here the CDR3 DNA reads TGTGCCAGCAGCGACAGTTACAATGAGCAGTTCTTC. Residues: CASSDSYNEQFF.

V usage is TRBV28 and J usage is TRBJ2-3, with D unresolved. The CDR3 extends over 11 amino acids. V gave up 4 bases and J gave up 4 bases, with 3 bases separating them. CDR1 is MDHEN, CDR2 SYDVKM, per germline. The CDR3 loop reads CASSWADTQYF. The DNA of the CDR3 is TGTGCCAGCAGTTGGGCAGATACGCAGTATTTT.

The gene calls are TRBV6-5 and TRBJ2-2; perhaps TRBD2 as D (5 bases). In germline, CDR1 is MNHEY, CDR2 SVGAGI. The CDR3 is 15 residues long. The V gene lost 6 bases and the J gene lost 3 bases, with 14 bases spanning the gap. The CDR3 loop reads CASSLREGHTGELFF. In DNA form, the CDR3 reads TGTGCCAGCAGCCTCAGAGAGGGCCACACCGGGGAGCTGTTTTTT.